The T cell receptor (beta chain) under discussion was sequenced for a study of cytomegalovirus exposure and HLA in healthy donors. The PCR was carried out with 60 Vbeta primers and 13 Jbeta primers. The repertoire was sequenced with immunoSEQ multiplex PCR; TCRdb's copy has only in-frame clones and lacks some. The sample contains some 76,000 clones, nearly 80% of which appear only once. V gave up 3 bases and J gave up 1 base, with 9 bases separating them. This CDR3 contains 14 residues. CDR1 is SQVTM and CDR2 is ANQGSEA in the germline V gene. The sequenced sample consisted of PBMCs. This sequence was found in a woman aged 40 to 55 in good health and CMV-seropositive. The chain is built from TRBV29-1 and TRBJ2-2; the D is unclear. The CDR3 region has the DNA TGCAGCGTTGAGAAACAGCTGAACACCGGGGAGCTGTTTTTT. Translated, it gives CSVEKQLNTGELFF.